The 18 T cell receptor beta chains given below trace back to one sample, sequenced in a study of blood T cell repertoires in COVID-19. The data were produced by immunoSEQ multiplex PCR, yet TCRdb's version contains in-frame clones alone and is incomplete. The data show 200,000 to 300,000 clones, around 90% seen once. Specimen: peripheral blood. Receptors originate from a man in his late teens or twenties with active or convalescent COVID-19.

J is TRBJ1-2 and V is TRBV19, with TRBD1 matching 7 bases. CDR3 size: 16 residues. The germline V gene has CDR1 LNHDA and CDR2 SQIVND (reference sequence). The trim removed 3 bases at V and 0 bases at J, leaving 7 bases unmatched. The CDR3 loop is CASSIRSGTANYGYTF. The CDR3 nucleotides are TGTGCCAGTAGTATTCGATCCGGGACAGCTAACTATGGCTACACCTTC.

J is TRBJ1-2 and V is TRBV6-5; weak D call: TRBD1 (5 bases). Between the trimmed V and J ends, which lost 11 bases and 6 bases, there was a span of 16 bases. Germline V gene lookup returns CDR1 MNHEY and CDR2 SVGAGI. The CDR3 covers 12 residues. CDR3 residues: CAGFRVSHGYTF. In DNA form, the CDR3 reads TGTGCCGGGTTCAGGGTTTCGCATGGCTACACCTTC.

Details on this clone: Other nucleotide sequences from this sample produce the same CDR3. The chain joins TRBV12-3 or TRBV12-4 to TRBJ2-5; D not certain. This CDR3 contains 13 residues. V dropped 5 bases and J dropped 2 bases, with 9 bases sitting between them. DNA for the CDR3: TGTGCCAGCAGTCTAACTTCACAAGAGACCCAGTACTTC. Protein product: CASSLTSQETQYF.

The chain recombines TRBV6-2 or TRBV6-3 with TRBJ2-7; 10 bases fit TRBD2. V lost 2 bases to trimming and J lost 4 bases; unmatched junction nucleotides: 14. CDR1 MNHEY and CDR2 SVGEGT come from the germline V gene. The CDR3 has 18 residues. The CDR3 loop reads CASSYKASGRIWEYEQYF. CDR3 DNA sequence: TGTGCCAGCAGTTACAAGGCTAGCGGGAGAATTTGGGAATACGAGCAGTACTTC.

This clone has a single count. The V and J genes are TRBV5-6 and TRBJ2-3; D is uncertain. The germline V gene has CDR1 SGHDT and CDR2 YYEEEE. The CDR3 extends over 13 amino acids. V lost 1 base to trimming and J lost 1 base, with 4 bases between them. The CDR3 protein is CASSLTGTDTQYF. In DNA form, the CDR3 reads TGTGCCAGCAGCTTGACTGGCACAGATACGCAGTATTTT.

The chain employs TRBV6-2 or TRBV6-3 and TRBJ1-1, with D possibly being TRBD1 (6 bases). With 0 bases removed from V and 4 bases from J, the gap between germline ends came to 15 bases. CDR3 length: 16 residues. Germline V CDR1 and CDR2: MNHEY, SVGEGT. CDR3 nucleotides: TGTGCCAGCAGTTACTCCCCGGCAGGGGCAGTCACTGAAGCTTTCTTT. Its protein is CASSYSPAGAVTEAFF.

This clone appeared a single time. The chain links TRBV9 to TRBJ2-1; TRBD1 aligns across 7 bases. The CDR3 loop spans 16 amino acids. Trimming took 0 bases from V and 8 from J; bases not matched to a gene: 11. The germline CDR1 and CDR2 sequences are SGDLS and YYNGEE. CDR3 protein: CASSVDLRGRWDEQFF. CDR3 in DNA: TGTGCCAGCAGCGTAGATCTCAGGGGGAGATGGGATGAGCAGTTCTTC.

This sequence joins TRBV28 and TRBJ2-1; TRBD2 agrees at 8 bases. CDR1 is MDHEN and CDR2 is SYDVKM in the germline V gene. Unmatched junction bases numbered 10, after V lost 2 bases and J lost 7 bases. The CDR3 extends over 16 amino acids. CDR3 nucleotides: TGTGCCAGCAGTTTAGCGGGAGGCCGGCTGAGTAATGAGCAGTTCTTC. It yields the protein CASSLAGGRLSNEQFF.

V gene TRBV5-1 combines with J gene TRBJ1-2; the match to TRBD1 covers 12 bases. The CDR3 contains 15 residues. With V trimmed by 5 bases and J by 8 bases, 10 bases remained unmatched. Germline V gene data show CDR1 as SGHRS and CDR2 as YFSETQ. This CDR3 is CASSPSLGTGGGYTF. CDR3 nucleotide sequence: TGCGCCAGCAGTCCATCTCTAGGGACAGGGGGCGGCTACACCTTC.

The CDR3 reads CASSPPGQRNQPQHF. The CDR3 DNA sequence: TGTGCCAGTAGTCCGCCTGGACAGAGAAATCAGCCCCAGCATTTT. The rearrangement links TRBV19 to TRBJ1-5, with D tentatively TRBD1 (6 bases). Germline V lookup: CDR1 LNHDA, CDR2 SQIVND (reference sequence). V lost 5 bases and J 4 bases, leaving 15 bases between the germline ends. There are 15 residues in the CDR3.

The CDR3 region is CASSLDGTAFPHQPQHF. The CDR3 coding sequence is TGTGCCAGCAGCCTGGACGGGACAGCGTTCCCCCATCAGCCCCAGCATTTT. The genes are TRBV28 and TRBJ1-5, with TRBD1 identical over 7 bases. This CDR3 has 17 residues. Germline V gives CDR1 MDHEN, CDR2 SYDVKM. V lost 6 bases, J lost 5 bases, and 16 bases stayed unmatched. Using reference TRBV28 and TRBJ1-5 for the parts outside the CDR3, the full variable domain is DVKVTQSSRYLVKRTGEKVFLECVQDMDHENMFWYRQDPGLGLRLIYFSYDVKMKEKGDIPEGYSVSREKKERFSLILESASTNQTSMYLCASSLDGTAFPHQPQHFGDGTRLSIL.

This chain uses TRBV27 with TRBJ1-1; 10 nucleotides agree with TRBD1. From germline, CDR1 is MNHEY and CDR2 SMNVEV (reference sequence). The CDR3 loop spans 15 amino acids. V gave up 5 bases and J gave up 1 base; unmatched junction bases: 4. The CDR3 sequence: CASSLRTGGNTEAFF. Written as DNA, the CDR3 is TGTGCCAGCAGTCTCCGGACAGGGGGGAACACTGAAGCTTTCTTT.

The V and J genes are TRBV27 and TRBJ2-1, with TRBD2 identical over 8 bases. Germline CDR1 MNHEY, CDR2 SMNVEV (reference sequence). This CDR3 is 15 amino acids long. With 5 bases clipped from V and 0 bases from J, the junction kept 3 bases outside the gene matches. The CDR3: CASSLSGSSYNEQFF. Written as DNA, the CDR3 is TGTGCCAGCAGTCTAAGCGGGAGCTCCTACAATGAGCAGTTCTTC.

The chain links TRBV27 to TRBJ2-5; no definite D call. The CDR3 is 14 residues long. Trimming left V 6 bases short and J 5 bases short, with 16 bases between. Per the germline V gene, CDR1 is MNHEY and CDR2 is SMNVEV (reference sequence). Here the CDR3 reads CASSSVLFLETQYF. DNA of the CDR3: TGTGCCAGCAGCTCTGTGTTATTCTTGGAGACCCAGTACTTC.

The chain has TRBV7-2 and TRBJ2-1, with D possibly matching TRBD2 (5 bases). Germline CDR1 SGHTA, CDR2 FQGNSA. Trimming cost V 5 bases and J 2 bases, with 19 bases left between them. This CDR3 is built from 17 residues. Here the CDR3 reads CASSGSGWVPPYNEQFF. The CDR3 DNA follows: TGTGCCAGCAGCGGTTCGGGGTGGGTCCCTCCCTACAATGAGCAGTTCTTC.

The chain employs TRBV15 and TRBJ1-3; possibly TRBD1 for D (5 bases). This CDR3 comprises 18 residues. In germline, CDR1 is LNHNV, CDR2 YYDKDF (reference sequence). Trimming removed 0 bases at V and 0 bases at J, with 15 bases between. CDR3 DNA: TGTGCCACCAGCAGAGATCTTTTAGAGACAGACTCTGGAAACACCATATATTTT. The encoded protein is CATSRDLLETDSGNTIYF.

This clone was seen more than once but under ten times. This chain links TRBV6-2 or TRBV6-3 with TRBJ2-3; possibly TRBD1 for D (5 bases). This CDR3 has 14 amino acids. Germline values: CDR1 MNHEY, CDR2 SVGEGT. Deletions cut 2 bases from V and 3 bases from J, with 9 bases between. The chain's CDR3 is CASSYRGRTDTQYF. The CDR3 DNA reads as TGTGCCAGCAGTTACAGGGGAAGGACAGATACGCAGTATTTT.

The chain uses TRBV5-1 and TRBJ2-7; 9 positions agree with TRBD1. Germline assignment: CDR1 SGHRS and CDR2 YFSETQ. Germline trimming cut 0 bases from V and 5 bases from J; bases unmatched to any gene: 3. The CDR3 sequence is 14 residues long. The CDR3 nucleotides read TGCGCCAGCAGCTTGGGACAGGGGGACGACGAGCAGTACTTC. It specifies CASSLGQGDDEQYF.